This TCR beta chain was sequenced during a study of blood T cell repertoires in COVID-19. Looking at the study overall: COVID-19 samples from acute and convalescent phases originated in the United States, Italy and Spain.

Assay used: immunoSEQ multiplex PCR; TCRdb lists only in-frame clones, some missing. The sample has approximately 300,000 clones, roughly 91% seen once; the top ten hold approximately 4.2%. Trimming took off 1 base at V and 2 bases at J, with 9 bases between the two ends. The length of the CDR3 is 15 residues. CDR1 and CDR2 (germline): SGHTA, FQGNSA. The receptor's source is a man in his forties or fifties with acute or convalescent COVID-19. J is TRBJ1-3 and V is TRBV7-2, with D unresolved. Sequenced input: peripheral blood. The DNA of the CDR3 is TGTGCCAGCAGCTTAGAAGGGAGGGCTGGAAACACCATATATTTT. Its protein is CASSLEGRAGNTIYF.